This T cell receptor beta chain was identified during a study of esophageal squamous cell carcinoma under preoperative chemotherapy. As concerns this clonotype: The target antigen is unknown.

Study-level results: Peripheral T cells showed a significant TCR diversity increase after chemotherapy, unlike tumor-infiltrating lymphocytes.

Germline assignment: CDR1 MNHEY and CDR2 SVGEGT. This CDR3 contains 15 residues. Trimming at V came to 6 bases and at J to 6 bases, leaving 11 bases not matched to a gene. TCRdb called the PCR reads again in MiXCR, with one record for every CDR3 protein. This table holds around 34,000 distinct CDR3 sequences, 40% to 65% found once. Time point reported: after preoperative PTX-NDP chemotherapy. Preoperative chemotherapy with paclitaxel-nedaplatin was given to patients before surgery. The sample was acquired from a patient given preoperative chemotherapy. This sequence was found in a human donor with esophageal squamous cell carcinoma. The donor label of this sample is uncertain. V gene TRBV6-2 or TRBV6-3 combines with J gene TRBJ1-5; 7 nucleotides line up with TRBD1. The CDR3 DNA reads TGTGCCAGCAGCTCTGACAGGGTTCAGGGTCAGCCCCAGCATTTT. This translates into CASSSDRVQGQPQHF.